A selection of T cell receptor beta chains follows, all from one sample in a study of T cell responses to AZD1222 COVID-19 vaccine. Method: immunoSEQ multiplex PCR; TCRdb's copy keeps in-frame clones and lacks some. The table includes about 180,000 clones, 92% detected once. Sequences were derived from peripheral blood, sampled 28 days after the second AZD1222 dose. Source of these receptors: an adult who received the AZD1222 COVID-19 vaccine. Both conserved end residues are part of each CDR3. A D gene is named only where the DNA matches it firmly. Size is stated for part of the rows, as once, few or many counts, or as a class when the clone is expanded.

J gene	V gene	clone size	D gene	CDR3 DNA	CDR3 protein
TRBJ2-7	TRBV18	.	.	TGTGCCAGCTCACCATCTGACTACGAGCAGTACTTC	CASSPSDYEQYF
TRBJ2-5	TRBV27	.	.	TGTGCCAGCAGCCTAAACCCGGACCCCCGCCAAGAGACCCAGTACTTC	CASSLNPDPRQETQYF
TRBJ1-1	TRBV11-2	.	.	TGTGCCAGCAGCGGAAGTATAGGATTCACTGAAGCTTTCTTT	CASSGSIGFTEAFF
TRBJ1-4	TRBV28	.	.	TGTGCCAGCAGTTTACCTAGACATGGGAATGAAAAACTGTTTTTT	CASSLPRHGNEKLFF
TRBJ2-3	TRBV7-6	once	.	TGTGCCAGCAGCCACTCCCCGGGGGACACAGATACGCAGTATTTT	CASSHSPGDTDTQYF
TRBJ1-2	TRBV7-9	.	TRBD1	TGTGCCAGCAGCTCCCGGGACAGGGAGCCCAACTATGGCTACACCTTC	CASSSRDREPNYGYTF
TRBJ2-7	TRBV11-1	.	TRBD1	TGTGCCAGCAGCTTAATCCCCGGGACAGGGTTCAGCGAGCAGTACTTC	CASSLIPGTGFSEQYF
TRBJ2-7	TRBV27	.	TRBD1	TGTGCCAGCAGACTGCACTTTACGGGACAGGGAGCCTCCTACGAGCAGTACTTC	CASRLHFTGQGASYEQYF
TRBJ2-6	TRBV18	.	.	TGTGCCAGCTCACCGCCGCAGGGGAGCTCTGGGGCCAACGTCCTGACTTTC	CASSPPQGSSGANVLTF
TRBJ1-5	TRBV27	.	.	TGTGCCAGCAGTTTATCATCCCATGGCCAGCCCCAGCATTTT	CASSLSSHGQPQHF
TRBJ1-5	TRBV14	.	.	TGTGCCAGCAGCCCTGGGGAGGGGAGCAATCAGCCCCAGCATTTT	CASSPGEGSNQPQHF
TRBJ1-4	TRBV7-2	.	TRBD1	TGTGCCAGCAGCTTGACAGGGGGGGAAAAACTGTTTTTT	CASSLTGGEKLFF
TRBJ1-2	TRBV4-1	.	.	TGCGCCAGCAGCCAAGATTTAGGGGCACGGGGCAACTATGGCTACACCTTC	CASSQDLGARGNYGYTF
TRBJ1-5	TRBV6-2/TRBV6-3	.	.	TGTGCCAGCAGTTCCAAGGGACTTGTTAGCAATCAGCCCCAGCATTTT	CASSSKGLVSNQPQHF
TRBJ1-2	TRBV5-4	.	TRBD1	TGTGCCAGCAGCCCTCCAGGGGGATTGAACTATGGCTACACCTTC	CASSPPGGLNYGYTF
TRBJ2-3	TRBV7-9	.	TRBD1	TGTGCCAGCAGCTTGTCAGGGACAGGGACATCCGATACGCAGTATTTT	CASSLSGTGTSDTQYF
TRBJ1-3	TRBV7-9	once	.	TGTGCCAGCAGCTGGAGGGGACGCACCGACTCTGGAAACACCATATATTTT	CASSWRGRTDSGNTIYF
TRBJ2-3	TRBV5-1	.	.	TGCGCCAGCAGGACAGGGACTAGCACAGATACGCAGTATTTT	CASRTGTSTDTQYF
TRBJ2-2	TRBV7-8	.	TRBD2	TGTGCCAGCAGCCGAGAGGCTAGCGGGAGAGTAGGCACCGGGGAGCTGTTTTTT	CASSREASGRVGTGELFF
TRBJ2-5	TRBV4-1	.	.	TGCGCCAGCAGCCCAGAGTCGGTGGGGGCTTACCAAGAGACCCAGTACTTC	CASSPESVGAYQETQYF
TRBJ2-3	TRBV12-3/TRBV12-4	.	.	TGTGCCAGCAGTCCCAAGAATAGGGATACGCAGTATTTT	CASSPKNRDTQYF
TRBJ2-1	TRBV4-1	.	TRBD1	TGCGCCAGCAGCCAGTTGCCGGGACAGGGGGCCTACAATGAGCAGTTCTTC	CASSQLPGQGAYNEQFF
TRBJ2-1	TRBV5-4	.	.	TGTGCCAGCAGCTTGGTGGGTCCAGGGCGAGGGCTTCTGGGACACAATGAGCAGTTCTTC	CASSLVGPGRGLLGHNEQFF
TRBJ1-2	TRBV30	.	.	TGTGCCTGGACCTCGGGGGCTATGGGCTACACCTTC	CAWTSGAMGYTF
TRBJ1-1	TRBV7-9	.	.	TGTGCCAGCACCATAGGGAACACTGAAGCTTTCTTT	CASTIGNTEAFF
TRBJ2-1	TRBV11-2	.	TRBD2	TGTGCCAGCAGCTCAAGACTAGCGGGAGACGTCGATGAGCAGTTCTTC	CASSSRLAGDVDEQFF
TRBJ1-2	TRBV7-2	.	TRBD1	TGTGCCAGCAGCTCTCCGACAGGGCCCTTCTATGGCTACACCTTC	CASSSPTGPFYGYTF
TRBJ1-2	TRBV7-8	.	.	TGTGCCAGCAGCTTTAGTCAGAAAACTAACTATGGCTACACCTTC	CASSFSQKTNYGYTF
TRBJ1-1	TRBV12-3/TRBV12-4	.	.	TGTGCCAGCAGCTTCAATATGAACACTGAAGCTTTCTTT	CASSFNMNTEAFF
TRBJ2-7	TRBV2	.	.	TGTGCCAGCAGTCAGGGACTTACGCAGTACTTC	CASSQGLTQYF
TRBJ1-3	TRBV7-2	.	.	TGTGCCAGCAGCTTAGCTTCAGAGGGAAACACCATATATTTT	CASSLASEGNTIYF
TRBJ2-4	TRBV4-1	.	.	TGCGCCAGCAGCCAAGTCGGGGGCGCGGTTTTAGCCAAAAACATTCAGTACTTC	CASSQVGGAVLAKNIQYF
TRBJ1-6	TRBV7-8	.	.	TGTGCCAGCACCGGGACGGTCAATTCACCCCTCCACTTT	CASTGTVNSPLHF